The rows below give T cell receptor beta chains drawn from one sample of a study of blood T cells in healthy people across ages. TCRdb ran MiXCR on the 5' RACE reads and lists one entry per CDR3 protein. The repertoire holds some 1.5 million distinct CDR3 sequences, with roughly 30% as singletons. Sequencing input: blood. These receptors originate from a woman in her 30s in good health. CDR3s include the opening cysteine and the closing phenylalanine or tryptophan. D genes are given only for firm matches. Rows give clone size only sometimes, using once, few, many, or a class for an expanded clone.

size,D,V,J,CDR3,DNA
once,.,TRBV29-1,TRBJ2-5,CSVDGSSPTGTEGKQYF,TGCAGCGTTGATGGTTCGTCCCCCACGGGGACCGAGGGGAAGCAGTACTTC
.,TRBD2,TRBV5-1,TRBJ2-1,CASSFPGLADNEQFF,TGCGCCAGCAGCTTCCCGGGACTAGCGGACAATGAGCAGTTCTTC
.,TRBD1,TRBV28,TRBJ2-7,CASSMTGTSGEQYF,TGTGCCAGCAGTATGACAGGGACGTCAGGCGAGCAGTACTTC
few,TRBD1,TRBV12-3/TRBV12-4,TRBJ2-1,CASSPDRGRMGNEQFF,TGTGCCAGCAGTCCAGACAGGGGGCGCATGGGGAATGAGCAGTTCTTC
few,TRBD1,TRBV9,TRBJ1-2,CASSVADRVGYGYTF,TGTGCCAGCAGCGTAGCTGACAGGGTGGGCTATGGCTACACCTTC
.,TRBD1,TRBV7-9,TRBJ1-2,CVDGTGTGYTF,TGTGTCGATGGGACAGGGACCGGCTACACCTTC
.,TRBD1,TRBV12-3/TRBV12-4,TRBJ1-2,CASSISAGQVTYGYTF,TGCGCCAGCAGTATATCGGCCGGACAGGTGACATATGGCTACACCTTC
.,.,TRBV29-1,TRBJ1-1,CSVEVRARYTEAFF,TGCAGCGTTGAAGTGAGGGCGCGGTACACTGAAGCTTTCTTT
.,.,TRBV24-1,TRBJ2-1,CATRGPGYNEQFF,TGTGCCACCCGGGGTCCGGGGTACAATGAGCAGTTCTTC
few,TRBD2,TRBV4-3,TRBJ2-3,CASSQFYGRASGSPDTQYF,TGCGCCAGCAGCCAATTTTATGGGAGAGCTAGCGGGAGTCCAGATACGCAGTATTTT
few,TRBD2,TRBV11-2,TRBJ2-1,CASTRLGGERRASGERIDQFF,TGTGCCAGCACTCGATTGGGGGGGGAGAGAAGGGCTAGCGGAGAGCGGATTGATCAGTTCTTC
once,TRBD1,TRBV12-3/TRBV12-4,TRBJ1-5,CASSQEGAEQPQHF,TGTGCCAGCAGCCAGGAGGGGGCTGAACAGCCCCAGCATTTT
few,.,TRBV15,TRBJ1-1,CATSRAAIEGRAFF,TGTGCCACCAGCAGAGCAGCAATTGAGGGTAGGGCTTTCTTT
few,.,TRBV9,TRBJ1-6,CASSVGNGNSPLHF,TGTGCCAGCAGCGTAGGTAATGGAAATTCACCCCTCCACTTT
.,TRBD1,TRBV5-1,TRBJ1-5,CASSSRDRGEGRGQPQHF,TGCGCCAGCAGCTCCCGGGACAGGGGAGAAGGAAGAGGTCAGCCCCAGCATTTT
.,.,TRBV5-4,TRBJ2-1,CASSFPRLGTNEQFF,TGTGCCAGCAGCTTTCCACGACTAGGAACAAATGAGCAGTTCTTC
.,.,TRBV12-3/TRBV12-4,TRBJ2-3,CASSQPGSSTDTQYF,TGTGCCAGCAGTCAACCGGGCAGTAGCACAGATACGCAGTATTTT
.,TRBD2,TRBV20-1,TRBJ2-3,CSAPGPGRADTQYF,TGCAGTGCTCCGGGGCCGGGGAGGGCAGATACGCAGTATTTT
few,.,TRBV9,TRBJ2-3,CASSVEYWADTQYF,TGTGCCAGCAGCGTAGAATATTGGGCAGATACGCAGTATTTT
few,.,TRBV6-6,TRBJ1-2,CASSRDQGYGYTF,TGTGCCAGCAGTCGGGACCAAGGGTATGGCTACACCTTC
.,TRBD1,TRBV28,TRBJ1-4,CASSQRQGKLFF,TGTGCCAGCAGCCAGCGACAGGGCAAACTGTTTTTT
.,.,TRBV12-3/TRBV12-4,TRBJ1-1,CASRINTATEAFF,TGTGCCAGCAGAATTAATACGGCCACTGAAGCTTTCTTT
few,TRBD1,TRBV27,TRBJ2-5,CATFRTGRPETQYF,TGTGCCACGTTCCGGACAGGGCGTCCAGAGACCCAGTACTTC
.,TRBD1,TRBV6-1,TRBJ1-1,CASSDATGGKNTEAFF,TGTGCCAGCAGTGACGCGACAGGGGGCAAGAACACTGAAGCTTTCTTT
.,TRBD1,TRBV20-1,TRBJ1-1,CSARGQVMNTEAFF,TGCAGTGCTAGGGGACAGGTTATGAACACTGAAGCTTTCTTT
.,.,TRBV20-1,TRBJ1-6,CSARDPHINSPLHF,TGCAGTGCCCGGGACCCCCATATCAATTCACCCCTCCACTTT
.,.,TRBV3-1,TRBJ2-7,CASSRRGLSYEQYF,TGTGCCAGCAGCCGTCGCGGGCTGTCCTACGAGCAGTACTTC
few,.,TRBV3-1,TRBJ2-1,CASISGWGEQFF,TGTGCCAGCATCTCCGGGTGGGGTGAGCAGTTCTTC
.,.,TRBV18,TRBJ1-1,CASSPRAGESNTEAFF,TGTGCCAGCTCACCAAGGGCAGGGGAATCGAACACTGAAGCTTTCTTT
few,.,TRBV11-2,TRBJ1-5,CASSPNPFGEPQHF,TGTGCCAGCAGCCCGAACCCTTTCGGGGAGCCCCAGCATTTT
once,.,TRBV3-1,TRBJ2-7,CASSRVGHEQYF,TGTGCCAGCAGCAGAGTTGGCCACGAGCAGTACTTC
.,.,TRBV9,TRBJ1-6,CASSVDDTDSPLHF,TGTGCCAGCAGCGTAGACGACACAGATTCACCCCTCCACTTT
.,.,TRBV24-1,TRBJ2-5,CATSRGEEETQYF,TGTGCCACCAGTCGCGGGGAAGAAGAGACCCAGTACTTC
few,.,TRBV3-1,TRBJ2-3,CASSQDILAGGTQYF,TGTGCCAGCAGCCAAGACATTTTGGCTGGTGGTACGCAGTATTTT
.,.,TRBV29-1,TRBJ2-4,CSGVAGLNEQYF,TGCAGCGGTGTCGCAGGGTTGAATGAGCAGTACTTC
many,.,TRBV7-2,TRBJ2-6,CASSPRVTGANVLTF,TGTGCCAGCAGCCCTAGGGTAACTGGGGCCAACGTCCTGACTTTC
.,.,TRBV7-9,TRBJ2-3,CASSLAELRTDTQYF,TGTGCCAGCAGCTTAGCGGAACTACGGACAGATACGCAGTATTTT
.,.,TRBV6-1,TRBJ1-5,CAGSGPNSNQPQHF,TGTGCCGGCAGTGGACCGAATAGCAATCAGCCCCAGCATTTT
few,.,TRBV12-3/TRBV12-4,TRBJ2-7,CASAREDRQYF,TGTGCCAGCGCACGAGAGGACCGGCAGTACTTC